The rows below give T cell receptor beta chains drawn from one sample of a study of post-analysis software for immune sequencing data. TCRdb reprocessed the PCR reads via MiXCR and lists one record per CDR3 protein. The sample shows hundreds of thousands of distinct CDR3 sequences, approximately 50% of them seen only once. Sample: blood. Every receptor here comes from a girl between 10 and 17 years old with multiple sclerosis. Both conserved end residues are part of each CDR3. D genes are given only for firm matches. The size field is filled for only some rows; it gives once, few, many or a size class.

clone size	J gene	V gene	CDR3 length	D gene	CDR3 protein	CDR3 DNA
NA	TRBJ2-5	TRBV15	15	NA	CATSRDRAGKETQYF	TGTGCCACCAGCAGAGATCGAGCGGGTAAAGAGACCCAGTACTTC
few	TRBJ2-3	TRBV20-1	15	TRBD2	CSAGTSGGRTDTQYF	TGCAGTGCTGGTACTAGCGGGGGCCGCACAGATACGCAGTATTTT
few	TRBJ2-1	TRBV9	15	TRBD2	CASSEGLSSYNEQFF	TGTGCCAGCAGCGAGGGACTAAGCTCCTACAATGAGCAGTTCTTC
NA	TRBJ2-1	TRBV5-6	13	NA	CASSLGAGSEQFF	TGTGCCAGCAGCCTTGGGGCAGGGAGTGAGCAGTTCTTC
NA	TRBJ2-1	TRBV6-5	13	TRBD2	CASGSVGGGEQFF	TGTGCCAGCGGAAGCGTGGGGGGGGGTGAGCAGTTCTTC
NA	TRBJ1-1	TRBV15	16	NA	CATSRAAGMGGTEAFF	TGTGCCACCAGCAGAGCGGCAGGGATGGGGGGGACTGAAGCTTTCTTT
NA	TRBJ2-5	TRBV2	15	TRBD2	CASSEERGPQETQYF	TGTGCCAGCAGTGAAGAGCGGGGGCCCCAAGAGACCCAGTACTTC
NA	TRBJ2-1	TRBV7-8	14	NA	CASRRAASPGEQFF	TGTGCCAGCAGGCGGGCGGCTAGCCCGGGTGAGCAGTTCTTC
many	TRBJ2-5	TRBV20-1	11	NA	CSALRRETQYF	TGCAGTGCTCTCCGGCGGGAGACCCAGTACTTC
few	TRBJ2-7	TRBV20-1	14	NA	CSASLATARYEQYF	TGCAGTGCTAGCCTCGCGACTGCCCGCTACGAGCAGTACTTC
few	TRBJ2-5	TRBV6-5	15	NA	CASSYSVLASETQYF	TGTGCCAGCAGTTACTCCGTCCTAGCGTCAGAGACCCAGTACTTC
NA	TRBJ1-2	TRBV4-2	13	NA	CASSQVVSYGYTF	TGTGCCAGCAGCCAAGTAGTTAGCTATGGCTACACCTTC
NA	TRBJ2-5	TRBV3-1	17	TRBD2	CASSHRLAGGIQETQYF	TGTGCCAGCAGCCATCGACTAGCGGGGGGGATCCAAGAGACCCAGTACTTC
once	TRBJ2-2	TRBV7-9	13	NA	CASSLTTPGELFF	TGTGCCAGCAGCCTTACTACGCCCGGGGAGCTGTTTTTT
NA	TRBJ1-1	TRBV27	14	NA	CASSLMARGTEAFF	TGTGCCAGCAGTTTAATGGCGCGGGGCACTGAAGCTTTCTTT
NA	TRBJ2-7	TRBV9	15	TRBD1	CASHPGQGTPYEQYF	TGTGCCAGCCACCCGGGACAGGGGACCCCCTACGAGCAGTACTTC
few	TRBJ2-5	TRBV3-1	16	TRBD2	CASSLGLAGVEETQYF	TGTGCCAGCAGCCTGGGACTAGCGGGAGTGGAGGAGACCCAGTACTTC
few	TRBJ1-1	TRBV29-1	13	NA	CSVEVQGRQEAFF	TGCAGCGTTGAAGTACAAGGGCGACAGGAAGCTTTCTTT
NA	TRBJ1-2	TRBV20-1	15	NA	CSAREFGETYYGYTF	TGCAGTGCTAGAGAATTTGGGGAGACCTACTATGGCTACACCTTC
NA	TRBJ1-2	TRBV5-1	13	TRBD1	CAGSSTGTGGYTF	TGCGCCGGCAGTTCTACCGGGACAGGTGGCTACACCTTC
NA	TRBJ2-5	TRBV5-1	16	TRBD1	CASSFGGQGSQETQYF	TGCGCCAGCAGCTTCGGGGGACAGGGGTCGCAAGAGACCCAGTACTTC
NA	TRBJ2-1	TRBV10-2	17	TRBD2	CASSVGGRRSSYNEQFF	TGCGCCAGCAGTGTGGGCGGGAGGCGAAGCTCCTACAATGAGCAGTTCTTC
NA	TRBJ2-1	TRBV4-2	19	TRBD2	CASSQAPGTSGGAYNEQFF	TGTGCCAGCAGCCAAGCCCCCGGGACTAGCGGGGGGGCCTACAATGAGCAGTTCTTC
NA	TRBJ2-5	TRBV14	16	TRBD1	CASSPLGSSGGETQYF	TGTGCCAGCAGCCCCCTTGGAAGTTCAGGGGGAGAGACCCAGTACTTC
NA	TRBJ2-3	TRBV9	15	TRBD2	CASSVVGGSADTQYF	TGTGCCAGCAGCGTAGTTGGCGGGAGCGCAGATACGCAGTATTTT
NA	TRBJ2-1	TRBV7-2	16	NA	CASSLVLSRPYNEQFF	TGTGCCAGCAGCTTAGTTCTCAGCCGACCCTACAATGAGCAGTTCTTC
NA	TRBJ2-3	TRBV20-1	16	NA	CSASRSSGQGMDTQYF	TGCAGTGCTAGTCGTTCTTCTGGTCAGGGAATGGATACGCAGTATTTT
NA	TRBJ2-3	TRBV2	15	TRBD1	CASSVQDRARDTQYF	TGTGCCAGCAGTGTGCAGGACAGGGCTCGGGATACGCAGTATTTT
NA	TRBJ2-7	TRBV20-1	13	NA	CSAESLSSYEQYF	TGCAGTGCTGAATCCCTGAGCTCCTACGAGCAGTACTTC
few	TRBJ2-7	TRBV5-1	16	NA	CASSPGGNQGPYEQYF	TGCGCCAGCAGCCCGGGGGGTAATCAGGGGCCCTACGAGCAGTACTTC
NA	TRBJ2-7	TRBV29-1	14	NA	CSVDEGQGGHEQYF	TGCAGCGTTGATGAGGGCCAGGGCGGCCACGAGCAGTACTTC
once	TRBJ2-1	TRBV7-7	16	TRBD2	CASSLMGLAGGSEQFF	TGTGCCAGCAGCTTAATGGGACTAGCGGGGGGGAGTGAGCAGTTCTTC
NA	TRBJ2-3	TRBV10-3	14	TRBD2	CAISDLAGGDTQYF	TGTGCCATCAGTGATCTAGCGGGAGGAGATACGCAGTATTTT
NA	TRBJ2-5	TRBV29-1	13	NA	CSVARGLQEAQYF	TGCAGCGTTGCTCGCGGCCTCCAAGAGGCCCAGTACTTC
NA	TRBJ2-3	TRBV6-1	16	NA	CASSEGTPLSTDTQYF	TGTGCCAGCAGTGAGGGCACTCCCCTGAGCACAGATACGCAGTATTTT
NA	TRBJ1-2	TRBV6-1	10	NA	CASSEYGYTF	TGTGCCAGCAGTGAGTATGGCTACACCTTC
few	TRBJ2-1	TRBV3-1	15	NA	CASSTGGTQYNEQFF	TGTGCCAGCAGTACTGGGGGGACCCAATACAATGAGCAGTTCTTC
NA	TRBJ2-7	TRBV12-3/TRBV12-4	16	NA	CASSPVGRLSSYEQYF	TGTGCCAGCAGCCCCGTGGGTCGCCTGAGCTCCTACGAGCAGTACTTC
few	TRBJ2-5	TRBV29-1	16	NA	CSVEEVRSQGLGTQYF	TGCAGCGTTGAAGAAGTCCGGTCACAGGGCCTCGGGACCCAGTACTTC
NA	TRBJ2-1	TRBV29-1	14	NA	CSVETGRGGNEQFF	TGCAGCGTTGAAACAGGGAGGGGAGGGAATGAGCAGTTCTTC
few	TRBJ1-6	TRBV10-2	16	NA	CASSRGQSSYNSPLHF	TGCGCCAGCAGCCGCGGACAGAGCTCCTATAATTCACCCCTCCACTTT
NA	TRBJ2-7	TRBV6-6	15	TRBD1	CASSFLGQGWYEQYF	TGTGCCAGCAGTTTCTTAGGACAGGGGTGGTACGAGCAGTACTTC
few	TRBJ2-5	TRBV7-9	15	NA	CASSLSSVVGETQYF	TGTGCCAGCAGCTTGAGCAGCGTGGTGGGAGAGACCCAGTACTTC
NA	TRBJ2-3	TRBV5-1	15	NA	CASSGGAIRHDTQYF	TGCGCCAGCAGCGGGGGGGCCATCCGTCACGATACGCAGTATTTT
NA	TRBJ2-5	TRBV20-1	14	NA	CSASGVTNQETQYF	TGCAGTGCTAGTGGTGTGACTAACCAAGAGACCCAGTACTTC
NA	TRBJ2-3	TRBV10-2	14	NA	CASKGGLRTDTQYF	TGCGCCAGCAAAGGCGGACTCAGGACAGATACGCAGTATTTT
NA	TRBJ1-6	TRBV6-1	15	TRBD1	CASSYPGQGGSPLHF	TGTGCCAGCAGTTATCCGGGACAGGGAGGTTCACCCCTCCACTTT
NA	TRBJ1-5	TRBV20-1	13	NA	CSATGDPNQPQHF	TGCAGTGCTACAGGGGATCCCAATCAGCCCCAGCATTTT
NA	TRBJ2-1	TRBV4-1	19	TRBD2	CASSQPPSLAGGPHNEQFF	TGCGCCAGCAGCCAACCGCCATCTCTAGCGGGAGGGCCTCACAATGAGCAGTTCTTC
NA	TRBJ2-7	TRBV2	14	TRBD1	CASLRDREVGEQYF	TGTGCCAGCCTCCGGGACAGGGAAGTAGGCGAGCAGTACTTC
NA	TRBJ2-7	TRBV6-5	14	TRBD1	CASSYGRQGYEQYF	TGTGCCAGCAGTTACGGTCGACAGGGGTACGAGCAGTACTTC
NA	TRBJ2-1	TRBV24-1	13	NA	CATRDSTYNEQFF	TGTGCCACCAGGGATTCGACATACAATGAGCAGTTCTTC
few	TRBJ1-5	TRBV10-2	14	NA	CASMGTDSNQPQHF	TGCGCCAGCATGGGAACCGATAGCAATCAGCCCCAGCATTTT
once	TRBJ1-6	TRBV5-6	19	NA	CASSFWGQSLSSYNSPLHF	TGTGCCAGCAGCTTCTGGGGACAAAGCTTAAGCTCCTATAATTCACCCCTCCACTTT
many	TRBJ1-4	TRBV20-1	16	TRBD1	CSAKPRFRGLNEKLFF	TGCAGTGCCAAACCACGTTTCAGGGGGCTCAATGAAAAACTGTTTTTT
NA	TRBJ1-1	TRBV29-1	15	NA	CSVEPRQVMNTEAFF	TGCAGCGTTGAGCCTAGACAGGTAATGAACACTGAAGCTTTCTTT
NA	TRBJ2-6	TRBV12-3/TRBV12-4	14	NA	CASSLNSGANVLTF	TGCGCCAGCAGCTTAAACTCTGGGGCCAACGTCCTGACTTTC
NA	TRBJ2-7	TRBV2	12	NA	CASTGDSYEQYF	TGTGCCAGCACCGGTGACTCCTACGAGCAGTACTTC
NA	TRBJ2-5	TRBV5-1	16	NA	CASSLRLASGHKTQYF	TGCGCCAGCAGCTTGAGGCTAGCCTCTGGGCACAAGACCCAGTACTTC
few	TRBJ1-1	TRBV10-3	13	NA	CAIAGQMNTEAFF	TGTGCCATCGCCGGACAGATGAACACTGAAGCTTTCTTT